The next 25 T cell receptor beta chains were all read from a single sample in a study of blood T cell repertoires in COVID-19. Here immunoSEQ multiplex PCR was the method, and the copy in TCRdb shows in-frame clones only, minus some. The table includes about 65,000 clones, approximately 93% detected once. The sample comprised peripheral blood. All receptors derive from a man aged 65-85 years with active COVID-19.

This chain joins TRBV11-2 and TRBJ2-5, with 9 bases matching TRBD2. Germline V gene lookup returns CDR1 SGHAT and CDR2 FQNNGV. The CDR3 is 14 residues long. V was clipped by 4 bases and J by 5 bases; unmatched bases: 5. CDR3: CASSSSSGAETQYF. CDR3 nucleotide sequence: TGTGCCAGCAGCTCGTCTAGCGGGGCGGAGACCCAGTACTTC.

The V call is TRBV2, the J call TRBJ1-2; 8 bases align to TRBD1. The CDR3 sequence is 14 residues long. V lost 2 bases, J lost 5 bases, and 4 bases stayed unmatched. Germline V gives CDR1 SNHLY, CDR2 FYNNEI. CDR3 nucleotides: TGTGCCAGCAGTGAATCTGGACAGGGATATGGCTACACCTTC. This gives the protein CASSESGQGYGYTF.

The chain uses TRBV9 and TRBJ2-3; maybe TRBD1 (6 bases). The CDR3 extends over 16 amino acids. In germline, CDR1 is SGDLS, CDR2 YYNGEE. The V and J ends lost 1 base and 2 bases respectively, with 14 bases between them. In DNA, the CDR3 is TGTGCCAGCAGCGTACTAACAGGGATACTCACAGATACGCAGTATTTT. It specifies CASSVLTGILTDTQYF.

V usage is TRBV28 and J usage is TRBJ1-5; TRBD1 matches 12 bases. V was pared by 7 bases and J by 9 bases, with 4 bases of the junction left unmatched. This CDR3 contains 13 residues. Germline V gene lookup returns CDR1 MDHEN and CDR2 SYDVKM. CDR3 in DNA: TGTGCCAGCAAGGGACAGGGGGCGCGGCCCCAGCATTTT. This gives the protein CASKGQGARPQHF.

This chain uses TRBV19 with TRBJ2-5, with D tentatively TRBD1 (5 bases). Trimming took 3 bases from V and 7 from J, leaving 12 bases between them. Per the germline V gene, CDR1 is LNHDA and CDR2 is SQIVND (reference sequence). This CDR3 has 13 amino acids. The CDR3 nucleotides are TGTGCCAGTAGTATCGATGGGGCCGTGACCCAGTACTTC. Its protein is CASSIDGAVTQYF.

This chain links TRBV21-1 with TRBJ2-4; the table names TRBD2, a call not compared with the DNA. TRBV21-1 is noted as a pseudogene. The CDR3 runs to 13 residues. CDR3 DNA: TGTGCCAGCAGCAAAGACGGCAAAAACATTCAGTACTTC. Translated: CASSKDGKNIQYF.

This clone is a singleton in its sample. The V gene is TRBV9, the J gene TRBJ1-1; no definite D call. The CDR3 contains 14 residues. V was clipped by 0 bases and J by 5 bases, with 11 bases between them. Germline V CDR1 and CDR2: SGDLS, YYNGEE. The CDR3 protein is CASSVDPGRTEAFF. In DNA, the CDR3 is TGTGCCAGCAGCGTAGATCCTGGGAGGACTGAAGCTTTCTTT.

The chain links TRBV5-1 to TRBJ1-2; D not resolved. This CDR3 is 13 amino acids long. Germline CDR1 SGHRS, CDR2 YFSETQ. The V gene lost 5 bases and the J gene lost 0 bases, with 8 bases spanning the gap. The CDR3 here is CASSEAANYGYTF. CDR3 nucleotides: TGCGCCAGCAGTGAGGCAGCTAACTATGGCTACACCTTC.

The chain carries TRBV7-3 and TRBJ2-1, with 7 bases matching TRBD1. CDR1 and CDR2 from the germline V gene are SGHTA and FQGTGA. This CDR3 has 15 residues. V was pared by 5 bases and J by 8 bases, with 12 bases of the junction left unmatched. The DNA of the CDR3 is TGTGCCAGCAGCCTTCGGACAGGTCTTCTCGATGAGCAGTTCTTC. Residues: CASSLRTGLLDEQFF.

The chain has TRBV15 and TRBJ1-1; the D gene is possibly TRBD1 (6 bases). CDR3 length equals 14 residues. The ends were cut back, 5 bases at V and 1 base at J, with 11 bases in the middle. Germline CDR1 is LNHNV and CDR2 is YYDKDF (reference sequence). The CDR3 DNA is TGTGCCACCAGCGTGGACAGCCAGAACACTGAAGCTTTCTTT. It specifies CATSVDSQNTEAFF.

The chain's CDR3 is CASSQASDRRNTIYF. In DNA, the CDR3 is TGTGCCAGCAGCCAAGCCTCTGACAGGCGAAACACCATATATTTT. V and J are TRBV14 and TRBJ1-3; D is perhaps TRBD1 (6 bases). The V gene lost 1 base and the J gene lost 5 bases, with 12 bases spanning the gap. The germline V gene encodes CDR1 SGHDN and CDR2 FVKESK. The CDR3 consists of 15 residues.

This chain connects TRBV18 to TRBJ1-4; 10 bases fit TRBD1. The CDR3 covers 16 residues. J was trimmed by 0 bases and V by 4 bases; bases with no gene match: 2. The germline CDR1 and CDR2 sequences are KGHSH and LQKENI. CDR3 DNA sequence: TGTGCCAGCTCACTTGGGACAGGGGCAACTAATGAAAAACTGTTTTTT. Translation: CASSLGTGATNEKLFF.

The rearrangement joins TRBV9 to TRBJ2-2, with D uncertain. V was shortened by 6 bases and J by 1 base, with 4 bases between the two germline ends. The CDR3 extends over 12 amino acids. The germline V gene encodes CDR1 SGDLS and CDR2 YYNGEE. CDR3 bases: TGTGCCAGCAATCGGAACACCGGGGAGCTGTTTTTT. Its translation: CASNRNTGELFF.

V is TRBV5-1 and J is TRBJ1-1; perhaps TRBD1 as D (5 bases). Per the germline V gene, CDR1 is SGHRS and CDR2 is YFSETQ. V lost 4 bases and J lost 4, with 17 bases in between. The CDR3 extends over 15 amino acids. The CDR3 nucleotides are TGCGCCAGCAGCACCGGCGCAGGGTATGTCACTGAAGCTTTCTTT. This sequence encodes CASSTGAGYVTEAFF.

The CDR3 DNA follows: TGTGCCAGTAAACCGGACAGCGGCTCCTACAATGAGCAGTTCTTC. Its translation: CASKPDSGSYNEQFF. The genes are TRBV6-5 and TRBJ2-1; possibly TRBD1 for D (6 bases). Germline lookup yields CDR1 MNHEY and CDR2 SVGAGI. The V and J ends lost 9 bases and 0 bases respectively, with 15 bases between them. The CDR3 covers 15 residues.

This clone has a single count. The V and J genes are TRBV10-2 and TRBJ1-1; no clear D. The CDR3 length is 13 residues. Trimming pared 2 bases from V and 3 bases from J, leaving 7 bases between. Germline assignment: CDR1 WSHSY and CDR2 SAAADI. DNA for the CDR3: TGCGCCAGCAGTGAGGGAGCTTACACTGAAGCTTTCTTT. Encoded protein: CASSEGAYTEAFF.

V is TRBV25-1 and J is TRBJ2-5; unclear D gene. Looked up from germline, CDR1 is MGHDK and CDR2 is SYGVNS. Trimming pared 2 bases from V and 2 bases from J, leaving 12 bases between. The length of the CDR3 is 15 residues. The CDR3 DNA sequence: TGTGCCAGCAGTGAAGGTGTGGTGACACAAGAGACCCAGTACTTC. Its protein product is CASSEGVVTQETQYF. Full variable domain (missing parts from reference TRBV25-1 and TRBJ2-5): EADIYQTPRYLVIGTGKKITLECSQTMGHDKMYWYQQDPGMELHLIHYSYGVNSTEKGDLSSESTVSRIRTEHFPLTLESARPSHTSQYLCASSEGVVTQETQYFGPGTRLLVL.

The chain couples TRBV9 to TRBJ2-6; D may be TRBD1 (5 bases). This CDR3 region has 19 residues. Per germline, CDR1 SGDLS and CDR2 YYNGEE. The V end lost 4 bases, the J end lost 2 bases, and 22 bases lay between the germline ends. CDR3 amino acids: CASSPTFRVERTGANVLTF. Here the CDR3 DNA reads TGTGCCAGCAGCCCGACATTCAGGGTAGAGAGGACTGGGGCCAACGTCCTGACTTTC.

The gene calls are TRBV29-1 and TRBJ2-3; perhaps TRBD2 as D (5 bases). Looked up from germline, CDR1 is SQVTM and CDR2 is ANQGSEA. Trimming shortened V by 4 bases and J by 8 bases, and 13 bases separated the two germline ends. CDR3 length: 12 residues. The CDR3 sequence: CSVGTGDGTQYF. DNA of the CDR3: TGCAGCGTTGGTACCGGGGATGGTACGCAGTATTTT.

Only one count was recorded for this clone. This chain links TRBV6-2 or TRBV6-3 with TRBJ2-1; TRBD2 is a possible D gene (6 bases). The CDR3 contains 15 residues. In germline, CDR1 is MNHEY, CDR2 SVGEGT. Trimming removed 6 bases at V and 0 bases at J, with 12 bases between. The CDR3 DNA reads as TGTGCCAGCAGCGATCGGGGGAGCTCCTACAATGAGCAGTTCTTC. Encoded protein: CASSDRGSSYNEQFF.

The chain recombines TRBV6-5 with TRBJ2-4; 9 positions agree with TRBD1. The CDR3 sequence is 14 residues long. Germline lookup yields CDR1 MNHEY and CDR2 SVGAGI. The junction had 5 bases not matched to a gene; V was cut back by 5 bases and J by 6 bases. CDR3 DNA sequence: TGTGCCAGCAGTCCGGGACAGGGAAGAAACATTCAGTACTTC. Its translation: CASSPGQGRNIQYF.

The V and J genes are TRBV7-7 and TRBJ1-1, with 10 bases identical to TRBD1. This CDR3 spans 18 amino acids. Germline V gene sequence: CDR1 SSHAT, CDR2 FNYEAQ (reference sequence). The V and J ends lost 0 bases and 0 bases, in that order; junction bases with no gene match: 7. Here the CDR3 reads CASSLAITDRGMNTEAFF. The CDR3 nucleotides are TGTGCCAGCAGCTTAGCGATCACGGACAGGGGGATGAACACTGAAGCTTTCTTT.

The chain is built from TRBV25-1 and TRBJ1-4; the match to TRBD1 covers 8 bases. The CDR3 covers 15 residues. J gave up 5 bases and V 5 bases, and 7 bases lay outside the gene matches. In germline, CDR1 is MGHDK, CDR2 SYGVNS. The CDR3 protein is CASSSRQGKNEKLFF. CDR3 sequence (DNA): TGTGCCAGCAGTTCCCGACAGGGGAAGAATGAAAAACTGTTTTTT. Full variable domain (missing parts from reference TRBV25-1 and TRBJ1-4): EADIYQTPRYLVIGTGKKITLECSQTMGHDKMYWYQQDPGMELHLIHYSYGVNSTEKGDLSSESTVSRIRTEHFPLTLESARPSHTSQYLCASSSRQGKNEKLFFGSGTQLSVL.

The chain carries TRBV19 and TRBJ2-3; D possibly corresponds to TRBD1 (5 bases). V was cut by 7 bases and J by 2 bases, with 13 bases left in between. The CDR3 is made up of 14 amino acids. Looked up from germline, CDR1 is LNHDA and CDR2 is SQIVND (reference sequence). The CDR3 spells CASNQGRATDTQYF. For the CDR3, the DNA is TGTGCCAGTAATCAGGGTAGGGCCACAGATACGCAGTATTTT.

The CDR3 sequence: CASTRDSGSFSPLHF. CDR3 coding DNA: TGTGCCAGCACTCGGGACAGTGGTTCTTTTTCACCCCTCCACTTT. V gene TRBV6-5 combines with J gene TRBJ1-6; TRBD1 agrees at 7 bases. This CDR3 has 15 residues. In germline, CDR1 is MNHEY, CDR2 SVGAGI. Germline trimming cut 7 bases from V and 9 bases from J; bases unmatched to any gene: 12.